This TCR beta chain was recovered during a study of Graves' ophthalmopathy and Graves' hyperthyroidism. Germline CDR1 reads LNHNV; CDR2 reads YYDKDF (reference sequence). Trimming took 4 bases from V and 6 from J; bases not matched to a gene: 9. The CDR3 has 16 amino acids. The study amplified TCR beta CDR3 regions using RNA transcripts. First-round RT-PCR relied on HTBI primers, and a second-round multiplex PCR came next. TCRdb redid the calling of the multiplex PCR reads with MiXCR, one entry per CDR3 protein. The sample yields about 740,000 distinct CDR3 sequences, approximately 40% seen once. The sample taken for sequencing was peripheral blood. V is TRBV15 and J is TRBJ1-5; the match to TRBD1 covers 10 bases. This TCR derives from an adult man with Graves' ophthalmopathy. The CDR3 DNA reads TGTGCCACCAGCACCAGCGGGGACAGGGGCGGTCAGCCCCAGCATTTT. This codes for CATSTSGDRGGQPQHF.